One sample yielded the 25 T cell receptor beta chains listed below, sequenced in a study of monozygotic twins with inflammatory bowel disease. TCRdb reanalyzed the 5' RACE reads and collapses them to one entry per CDR3 protein, without DNA. This repertoire includes 90,000 to 110,000 distinct CDR3 sequences. Material: blood. Receptors were obtained from a human donor with ulcerative colitis or Crohn's disease, or a healthy co-twin of an affected twin (not recorded which).

The rearrangement uses TRBV19 and TRBJ1-6; checking the TCRdb D call of TRBD1 is not possible without DNA. Germline-derived CDR1 and CDR2 are LNHDA and SQIVND (reference sequence). This CDR3 has 16 amino acids. The CDR3 sequence: CASSIDRGADNSPLHF.

The chain joins TRBV5-1 to TRBJ2-3; as DNA is missing, the TRBD1 call by TCRdb cannot be tested. This CDR3 is built from 12 residues. Germline loops: CDR1 SGHRS, CDR2 YFSETQ. CDR3 residues: CASGQGTDTQYF. Supplemented by reference TRBV5-1 and TRBJ2-3, the full variable domain reads KAGVTQTPRYLIKTRGQQVTLSCSPISGHRSVSWYQQTPGQGLQFLFEYFSETQRNKGNFPGRFSGRQFSNSRSEMNVSTLELGDSALYLCASGQGTDTQYFGPGTRLTVL.

This clonotype is identified as medium-sized from frequency. The chain joins TRBV29-1 to TRBJ2-3; TCRdb calls TRBD1, which cannot be checked without DNA. The V gene's germline CDR1 is SQVTM and CDR2 ANQGSEA. The CDR3 spans 14 residues. The CDR3 is CSVGTGEGTDTQYF.

V is TRBV5-1 and J is TRBJ2-2; no DNA is available, so the TRBD1 call from TCRdb remains unchecked. CDR1 SGHRS and CDR2 YFSETQ come from the germline V gene. The CDR3 consists of 15 residues. The CDR3 region is CASSGTSENTGELFF.

The chain has TRBV25-1 and TRBJ1-6. The CDR3 has 16 residues. CDR1 and CDR2 (germline): MGHDK, SYGVNS. The CDR3 region is CASSEWTGTRDSPLHF.

The chain joins TRBV7-3 to TRBJ2-3; TCRdb picks TRBD1, but there is no DNA to check that call. Germline V gene data show CDR1 as SGHTA and CDR2 as FQGTGA. The CDR3 loop spans 15 amino acids. The CDR3 loop reads CASSLGHPSTDTQYF.

This rearrangement joins TRBV5-1 to TRBJ2-7; TCRdb's D call of TRBD1 is untestable without DNA. CDR3 length: 14 amino acids. The germline gives CDR1 SGHRS, CDR2 YFSETQ. CDR3 region: CASSVTGYDYEQYF. Combining the CDR3 with reference TRBV5-1 and TRBJ2-7 gives the whole variable domain KAGVTQTPRYLIKTRGQQVTLSCSPISGHRSVSWYQQTPGQGLQFLFEYFSETQRNKGNFPGRFSGRQFSNSRSEMNVSTLELGDSALYLCASSVTGYDYEQYFGPGTRLTVT.

CDR3 protein: CSGGQGEDGYTF. The chain joins TRBV29-1 to TRBJ1-2; as DNA is missing, the TRBD1 call by TCRdb cannot be tested. Germline V gene lookup returns CDR1 SQVTM and CDR2 ANQGSEA. This CDR3 region has 12 residues.

This chain's CDR3 is CASSQTRVRETQYF. The gene calls are TRBV4-1 and TRBJ2-5; TCRdb lists TRBD2, though no DNA is available to test this call. This CDR3 region has 14 residues. Germline V CDR1 and CDR2: MGHRA, YSYEKL.

This chain joins TRBV11-2 and TRBJ2-2; TCRdb indicates TRBD1, and absent DNA this call remains unverified. CDR1 is SGHAT and CDR2 is FQNNGV in the germline V gene. This CDR3 contains 15 residues. CDR3 protein: CASSLVKGAAGELFF.

This chain joins TRBV15 and TRBJ1-3. The length of the CDR3 is 13 residues. Per germline, CDR1 LNHNV and CDR2 YYDKDF (reference sequence). CDR3 loop: CATSRGAGNTIYF.

The J gene is TRBJ1-1, the V gene TRBV15; the D gene TCRdb calls, TRBD1, cannot be checked with no DNA. CDR1 is LNHNV, CDR2 YYDKDF, per germline (reference sequence). The CDR3 extends over 14 amino acids. The CDR3 protein is CATSSLNAGTEAFF.

The chain carries TRBV28 and TRBJ2-7; TCRdb designates TRBD1, a call that cannot be tested without DNA. The V gene's germline CDR1 is MDHEN and CDR2 SYDVKM. CDR3 length: 14 residues. The CDR3 here is CASSSRGVAYEQYF.

The genes are TRBV29-1 and TRBJ2-3; TCRdb gives TRBD2 as the D gene, but with no DNA this cannot be confirmed. The CDR3 is made up of 14 amino acids. In germline, CDR1 is SQVTM, CDR2 ANQGSEA. The CDR3 reads CSIEGGRGADTQYF.

V usage is TRBV20-1 and J usage is TRBJ2-7; TCRdb lists TRBD2, though no DNA is available to test this call. Germline-derived CDR1 and CDR2 are DFQATT and SNEGSKA (reference sequence). The CDR3 covers 16 residues. The CDR3 is CSANGASGGPTYEQYF.

CDR3 residues: CATNLSGDQDIQYF. The rearrangement links TRBV28 to TRBJ2-4; absent DNA, TCRdb's TRBD1 call cannot be checked. Germline V CDR1 and CDR2: MDHEN, SYDVKM. There are 14 residues in the CDR3.

This chain uses TRBV7-2 with TRBJ2-5; the TCRdb D gene call, TRBD2, has no DNA to confirm it. The CDR3 length is 15 residues. CDR1 SGHTA and CDR2 FQGNSA come from the germline V gene. CDR3: CASSLGAGGEETQYF.

The genes are TRBV7-2 and TRBJ2-7. The CDR3 runs to 14 residues. CDR1 and CDR2 from the germline V gene are SGHTA and FQGNSA. CDR3 sequence: CASSLSRSSYEQYF.

V is TRBV5-6 and J is TRBJ2-5; TCRdb's D call of TRBD2 is untestable without DNA. CDR3 length: 20 amino acids. Germline V CDR1 and CDR2: SGHDT, YYEEEE. CDR3 protein: CASSLVVATSGRAPEETQYF.

The J gene is TRBJ2-1, the V gene TRBV23-1; TCRdb reports TRBD1, a call that lacks DNA to check it against. TRBV23-1 falls under the ORF class, with uncertain function. CDR3 size: 19 residues. This chain's CDR3 is CASSQPDRGPLRLYNEQFF.

The genes are TRBV20-1 and TRBJ2-3; TCRdb lists TRBD2, though no DNA is available to test this call. This CDR3 spans 14 amino acids. The germline gives CDR1 DFQATT, CDR2 SNEGSKA (reference sequence). CDR3 sequence reads: CSARRRGGTDTQYF.

V and J are TRBV20-1 and TRBJ1-2. The V gene's germline CDR1 is DFQATT and CDR2 SNEGSKA (reference sequence). CDR3 length: 13 amino acids. The CDR3 reads CSARDGANYGYTF.

The chain employs TRBV5-1 and TRBJ2-6. The germline V gene has CDR1 SGHRS and CDR2 YFSETQ. The CDR3 extends over 16 amino acids. The CDR3 here is CASSFHSEPGANVLTF.

The genes are TRBV11-2 and TRBJ1-4. The CDR3 extends over 12 amino acids. Germline CDR1 and CDR2: SGHAT and FQNNGV. The CDR3 region is CASSRTNEKLFF.

The rearrangement uses TRBV7-9 and TRBJ2-1; TCRdb's D gene call, TRBD1, goes unchecked for lack of DNA. From germline, CDR1 is SEHNR and CDR2 FQNEAQ (reference sequence). The CDR3 is 12 residues long. CDR3 region: CASSDRGGEQFF. Together with reference TRBV7-9 and TRBJ2-1, the CDR3 gives the full variable domain: DTGVSQNPRHKITKRGQNVTFRCDPISEHNRLYWYRQTLGQGPEFLTYFQNEAQLEKSRLLSDRFSAERPKGSFSTLEIQRTEQGDSAMYLCASSDRGGEQFFGPGTRLTVL.